The sequence of this T cell receptor beta chain was determined in a study of shared clonotypes between healthy human individuals. Whole-study context: Donors were a couple of women and a few men aged 18 to 49.

CDR1 is SNHLY, CDR2 FYNNEI, per germline. The CDR3 totals 19 residues. V lost 6 bases, J lost 1 base, and 22 bases lay in between. CD45RO-negative cells were positively selected for CCR7, leaving out terminally differentiated effector memory CD45RA+ cells. The DNA input per sorted-subset replicate PCR was 200 to 250 ng, corresponding to 25,000 to 30,000 T cell genomes. Per the original data handling: Filtering differed since immunoSEQ provided only junctions, with no quality scores. Profiled with immunoSEQ multiplex PCR; TCRdb holds only in-frame clones, not every one. V and J calls and clone size are given by that table; D and trimming were obtained from the DNA. The sample holds 2 million to 2.5 million clones; just over 90% are singletons and the top ten take about 1.5%. Concerning this clone: Its antigen remains unknown.

Regarding the study as a whole: Larger richness was generally estimated for naive than memory subsets.

The sequencing sample was made of naive CD8+ T cells from PBMCs. The V and J genes are TRBV2 and TRBJ2-6; either TRBD1 or TRBD2 may supply D (5 bases each). This receptor was obtained from a young man in good health. Some clones in this sample may be carry-over from other donors' samples. CDR3: CASSLHRDPETSGANVLTF. The CDR3 DNA reads TGTGCCAGCAGCTTACACCGGGACCCGGAGACGTCTGGGGCCAACGTCCTGACTTTC.